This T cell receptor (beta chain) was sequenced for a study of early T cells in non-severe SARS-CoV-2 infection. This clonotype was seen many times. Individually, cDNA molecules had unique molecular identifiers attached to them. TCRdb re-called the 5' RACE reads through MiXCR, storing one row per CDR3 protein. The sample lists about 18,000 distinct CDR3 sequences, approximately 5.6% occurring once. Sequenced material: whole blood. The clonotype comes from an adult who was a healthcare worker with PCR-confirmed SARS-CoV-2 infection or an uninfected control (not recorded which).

CDR3 DNA: TGTGCCAGCTCACCATTTCGGTACCACTACGAGCAGTACTTC. Amino acids: CASSPFRYHYEQYF. The genes are TRBV18 and TRBJ2-7; D gene uncertain. V dropped 2 bases and J dropped 3 bases, with 11 bases sitting between them. CDR1 KGHSH and CDR2 LQKENI come from the germline V gene. CDR3 length: 14 amino acids.